These 10 T cell receptor beta chains were all obtained from the same sample, sequenced in a study of T cells in localized non-small cell lung cancer. Generated by immunoSEQ multiplex PCR, the TCRdb table keeps only in-frame clones and is missing some. Counted here are about 53,000 clones, 80% to 85% occurring once; the ten biggest clones make up roughly a sixth. The specimen was peripheral blood mononuclear cells, collected before any cancer treatment. All receptors derive from a man between 40 and 70 years old with stage III lung adenocarcinoma.

This chain connects TRBV19 to TRBJ2-3, with D maybe TRBD1 (6 bases). The CDR3 has 14 residues. Trimming removed 7 bases at V and 5 bases at J, with 16 bases between. Per the germline V gene, CDR1 is LNHDA and CDR2 is SQIVND (reference sequence). Here the CDR3 reads CASTRGRGVDTQYF. The CDR3 nucleotides are TGTGCCAGTACTAGGGGCAGGGGAGTAGATACGCAGTATTTT.

This chain joins TRBV11-2 and TRBJ1-3, with D perhaps matching TRBD1 (5 bases). The CDR3 spans 15 residues. V was trimmed by 3 bases and J by 1 base, leaving 10 bases between them. CDR1 and CDR2 (germline): SGHAT, FQNNGV. In DNA form, the CDR3 reads TGTGCCAGCAGCTTCCAGACAGAGTCTGGAAACACCATATATTTT. Residues: CASSFQTESGNTIYF.

This chain links TRBV9 with TRBJ2-1; 7 nucleotides align to TRBD2. In germline, CDR1 is SGDLS, CDR2 YYNGEE. The CDR3 extends over 15 amino acids. The trim removed 0 bases at V and 5 bases at J, leaving 5 bases unmatched. For the CDR3, the DNA is TGTGCCAGCAGCGTAGGGCTAGCGGTAGACAATGAGCAGTTCTTC. Translated: CASSVGLAVDNEQFF. The full variable domain, with the rest looked up from reference TRBV9 and TRBJ2-1, is DSGVTQTPKHLITATGQRVTLRCSPRSGDLSVYWYQQSLDQGLQFLIQYYNGEERAKGNILERFSAQQFPDLHSELNLSSLELGDSALYFCASSVGLAVDNEQFFGPGTRLTVL.

V and J are TRBV13 and TRBJ2-1; TRBD2 agrees at 10 bases. Per the germline V gene, CDR1 is PRHDT and CDR2 is FYEKMQ (reference sequence). The CDR3 totals 16 residues. The trim removed 2 bases at V and 9 bases at J, leaving 10 bases unmatched. The CDR3 nucleotides are TGTGCCAGCAGCTTAATAGGACTAGCGGCCTGGGGTGAGCAGTTCTTC. Translation: CASSLIGLAAWGEQFF.

The CDR3 is CASSQSAGYEQFF. CDR3 bases: TGTGCCAGCAGCCAATCGGCAGGGTATGAGCAGTTCTTC. The gene calls are TRBV16 and TRBJ2-1, with a tentative D call TRBD1 (5 bases). The V end was cut by 0 bases, the J end by 8 bases, with 8 bases between. Germline values: CDR1 KGHSY, CDR2 FQNENV. The CDR3 is made up of 13 amino acids.

This clone turned up a few times. The V gene is TRBV5-4, the J gene TRBJ2-1; tentative D call: TRBD1 (6 bases). Trimming pared 4 bases from V and 8 bases from J, leaving 25 bases between. The CDR3 is 17 residues long. Germline CDR1 is SGHNT and CDR2 is YYREEE (reference sequence). The chain's CDR3 is CASSPPPLVPRGDEQFF. CDR3 DNA: TGTGCCAGCAGCCCCCCCCCTCTAGTCCCCAGGGGCGATGAGCAGTTCTTC.

This chain joins TRBV11-2 and TRBJ2-1; 10 bases match TRBD2. The V and J ends lost 5 bases and 1 base, in that order; junction bases with no gene match: 8. Germline loops: CDR1 SGHAT, CDR2 FQNNGV. The CDR3 length is 17 residues. The CDR3 coding sequence is TGTGCCAGCAGCACCACCCCTAGCGGGAGTTCCTACAATGAGCAGTTCTTC. It translates to CASSTTPSGSSYNEQFF.

V gene TRBV23-1 combines with J gene TRBJ2-1, with a possible D match to TRBD1 (6 bases). TRBV23-1 is sorted into the ORF group, with uncertain function. Trimming shortened V by 4 bases and J by 9 bases, and 28 bases separated the two germline ends. The CDR3 totals 18 residues. The CDR3 sequence is CASSLEVHLGQRSGEQFF. The DNA of the CDR3 is TGCGCCAGCAGTCTTGAAGTCCATCTTGGACAGCGGTCGGGTGAGCAGTTCTTC.

This clone was detected only a few times. The chain couples TRBV7-9 to TRBJ2-2; 11 bases are shared with TRBD1. The CDR3 loop spans 16 amino acids. The germline V gene has CDR1 SEHNR and CDR2 FQNEAQ (reference sequence). The V gene end was trimmed by 4 bases and the J gene end by 5 bases; junction bases not matched to a gene: 6. The DNA for the CDR3 is TGTGCCAGCAGCTCATCCGGGACAGGGGGAACCGGGGAGCTGTTTTTT. This encodes CASSSSGTGGTGELFF.

V gene TRBV5-1 combines with J gene TRBJ2-6, with a tentative D call TRBD2 (5 bases). There are 18 residues in the CDR3. Trimming took 0 bases from V and 0 from J, leaving 13 bases between them. The germline V gene has CDR1 SGHRS and CDR2 YFSETQ. CDR3 bases: TGCGCCAGCAGCTTGGGAGGGCCTCAGAGCTCTGGGGCCAACGTCCTGACTTTC. It translates to CASSLGGPQSSGANVLTF.